This T cell receptor beta chain was sequenced for a study of Ad26.COV2.S vaccination and SARS-CoV-2 variants. Overall study: The authors gave Ad26.COV2.S intramuscularly, either once or twice 56 days apart.

Treatment defined: some 20 received Ad26.COV2.S at low or high dose, single or two shots; a few received placebo; per-sample allocation not given. Day 63 after the first injection of vaccine or placebo was the sampling time. V was shortened by 1 base and J by 6 bases, with 10 bases between the two germline ends. Germline-derived CDR1 and CDR2 are SGDLS and YYNGEE. The CDR3 is made up of 14 amino acids. To note about this clone: Its antigen is unknown.

Findings of the study overall: After vaccination, reports described spike-specific CD8+ and CD4+ T cell responses as showing substantial breadth. Placebo recipients and vaccine recipients were similar in non-spike TCR breadth.

Repertoires were generated with immunoSEQ multiplex PCR, while TCRdb's copy carries only in-frame clones and drops some. The sample lists a few hundred thousand clones, roughly 91% occurring once. The source material was peripheral blood, sampled in a trial of Ad26.COV2.S vaccine versus placebo. The chain has TRBV9 and TRBJ2-2, with a tentative D call TRBD1 (5 bases). The sequence was obtained from a person aged 18-65 years who received the Ad26.COV2.S COVID-19 vaccine or a placebo. DNA of the CDR3: TGTGCCAGCAGCGTAATACAGGAACCCGGGGAGCTGTTTTTT. Translating gives CASSVIQEPGELFF.